This TCR beta chain was recovered during a study of blood T cell repertoires in COVID-19. Looking at the study overall: Acute and convalescent COVID-19 specimens originated in the United States, Italy and Spain. Sample material is recorded as cDNA or gDNA derived from T cells, B-cell-depleted T cells, or PBMCs.

CDR3 length equals 17 residues. Germline V gene data show CDR1 as WNHNN and CDR2 as SYGVQD (reference sequence). Trimming took 7 bases from V and 3 from J, leaving 22 bases between them. Authors' methods: The assay estimated nucleated cells by amplifying reference gene primers. Libraries were prepared by immunoSEQ multiplex PCR; TCRdb keeps only in-frame clonotypes and omits some of them. V, J and clone size are those of that table, while D and trimming were read from the DNA. The sample lists 280,000 or so clones; approximately 85% were seen once. This sequence was found in a man aged 18 to 35 with active or convalescent COVID-19. Sequenced: peripheral blood. The gene calls are TRBV10-1 and TRBJ1-5, with a weak D call TRBD1 (5 bases). The chain's CDR3 is CASNKDQGGALNQPQHF. The CDR3 region has the DNA TGCGCCAGCAACAAAGACCAGGGTGGGGCCCTCAATCAGCCCCAGCATTTT.